This T cell receptor (beta chain) was sequenced for a study of cytomegalovirus exposure and HLA in healthy donors. The CDR3 totals 11 residues. Germline V lookup: CDR1 SNHLY, CDR2 FYNNEI. The germline V and J ends were trimmed by 5 bases and 3 bases, with 5 bases remaining between them. With 60 Vbeta and 13 Jbeta primers, the PCR was carried out. Sequencing was performed with immunoSEQ multiplex PCR; in TCRdb, only in-frame clones are kept and a portion is missing. The table records about 200,000 clones, about 79% of them present only once. A word on this clone: Its antigen is as yet unknown.

Whole-study findings and limits: When analyzed later, a missense DCLRE1C variant was found to be linked to TCR beta V- and J-gene trimming. Many donors carried some public TCRs, although rarity characterized most TCR sequences.

This TCR was sampled from a man between 18 and 29 years old in good health and CMV-seronegative. What was sequenced was PBMCs. The chain links TRBV2 to TRBJ2-7; no definite D call. CDR3 amino acids: CASSPNYEQYF. The CDR3 region has the DNA TGTGCCAGCAGTCCCAACTACGAGCAGTACTTC.